The present TCR beta chain was sequenced within a study of long-term antiretroviral therapy in people with HIV (dated by TCRdb to between 2021 and 2022). About the full investigation: The earliest samples were collected about a decade before the 2015 WHO recommendation for immediate ART, when ART was typically delayed until CD4 counts fell. Whether ART initiation and durable HIV suppression were associated with changes in peripheral blood TRB repertoire composition and diversity was tested in a retrospective serial study. Among the roughly 30 participants with HIV, about a dozen were female. A total of some 200 cryopreserved PBMC samples came from 30 or so adults with confirmed HIV infection and were collected serially over a mean of roughly 6 years (range 1-12). Test extractions of a monoclonal T-cell line alongside a few dozen polyclonal samples showed no cross-contamination during QIAcube processing. The paper's findings and limits, for the study overall: Because pre-ART samples had limited cell numbers, profiling was done on unsorted PBMC rather than on sorted CD4+ and CD8+ T cells. A significant increase in TRB diversity was found to be associated with ART initiation, although TRB diversity was observed to remain significantly below that of transplant donor controls even after long-term ART. Narrower CDR3 length ranges were observed in HIV repertoires than in controls, and an antigen-experienced repertoire with only a slight naive shift after ART was suggested by the network structure. Because PBMC availability was limited, only the TCR beta chain was sequenced, with no alpha chain pairing. The samples were dated from about 2004 to 2018, and the ART regimens that were used may be less effective than current ART regimens. Expanded TRB clones identified before ART initiation dominated the repertoire at all time points, although this dominance fluctuated and declined in many PLHIV after ART. No data were available on ART adherence, viral resistance or therapy changes, limiting inferences about post-ART repertoire changes.

The CDR3 runs 14 amino acids, cysteine and phenylalanine included. CDR3 DNA only is kept here, 42 bases in frame from base 1. V was cut back by 1 base and J by 6 bases, leaving a gap of 13 bases between them. The germline V gene (reference sequence) specifies GTSNPN as CDR1 and SVGIG as CDR2. To be included, a participant needed at least one PBMC sample from before ART initiation plus at least two post-ART samples. Treatment was received in the United States of America by all participants with HIV. Cryopreserved samples of about 0.9-11 million PBMC were thawed and washed before DNA extraction. At the time of the earliest PBMC sample for each participant with HIV, ages ranged from about 20 to 54 years. PBMC samples were contributed by each participant from 1-4 timepoints before ART initiation and 2-8 timepoints after ART initiation, with a median of 7 samples. Serial HIV viral load, CD4+ T-cell count, ART history and demographic data were obtained for every participant. Genomic DNA was extracted from unsorted PBMC with a Qiagen kit on a QIAcube, with processing performed in batches of 12 samples.

This clone was counted a few times. Its antigen specificity is not known. Base qualities are not recorded, but no much larger clone differs from it by a single base. The immunoSEQ hsTCRB v3.0 assay was used at survey level resolution for TRB variable region sequencing. TRB sequencing targeted a depth of 40,000-50,000 T-cell genomes per sample. TRB libraries were pooled and sequenced on an Illumina MiSeq using a v3 150-cycle kit. As for how the authors treated the data: Repertoire analysis ran in R within a reproducible Nextflow workflow covering QC, data transformation and analysis. LymphoSeq2, an R package for exploring AIRR-Seq data, was used to implement the custom analyses. Four samples yielding fewer than 5000 total TRB sequences were excluded, leaving roughly 200 analyzed HIV repertoires. Among the roughly 190 retained HIV repertoires, 55 to 65 were collected before ART initiation and 120 to 140 after ART initiation. Each repertoire was downsampled to 5000 TRB nucleotide sequences, and summary statistics were averaged across 100 downsampling iterations. The analysis kept only TRB sequences whose CDR3 regions were at least seven amino acids long. A Shannon entropy-derived clonality score and the Gini coefficient were used to measure diversity. Repertoire networks linked the top 5000 CDR3 amino acid sequences whenever two sequences differed by an edit distance of one. For TRB CDR3 amino acid sequences, antigen specificity groups and MHC restriction were predicted with GLIPH2. Known CMV, EBV, HIV or tissue antigen associations were flagged by matching CDR3 amino acid sequences against VDJdb and McPAS-TCR. Pre-ART, post-ART and control groups were compared with Wilcoxon signed-rank tests and Holm-Bonferroni correction. TCRdb holds this immuneACCESS table with in-frame rearrangements only. Some clones are missing; in checked studies, unresolved V genes explain under half, and the rest has no known cause. V and J calls and clone size follow that table, whereas D and trimming were derived from the DNA. The sample table records tens of thousands of clones; over 75% of these occur just once. Less than 9.5% of the sample goes to the ten largest clones.

The chain uses TRBV30 and TRBJ1-5; a tentative D call is TRBD1 (5 bases match). The sequence was collected from a man under 40 with HIV. Sequencing used unsorted PBMCs, obtained 1.5 years after starting antiretroviral therapy. The nucleotides are TGTGCCTGGAGTGAAGGGGCGCCCGGTCAGCCCCAGCATTTT. It translates to CAWSEGAPGQPQHF.